What follows is one T cell receptor beta chain and its context. Its antigen is undetermined. This CDR3 is 19 amino acids long. This sample is drawn from a study of CXCR3-negative and CXCR3-positive naive CD8 T cells. Study-level points and caveats: Greater hydrophobicity was found in TRB CDR3s of CXCR3-positive naive cells than of CXCR3-negative naive cells.

cDNA libraries for TRB were generated by 5' RACE incorporating UMI labels. For each CDR3 protein, TCRdb gives one entry from its re-call of the 5' RACE reads, without DNA. The sample totals about 84,000 distinct CDR3 sequences. This clonotype was obtained from a human donor in good health. Some clones in this sample may be carry-over from other donors' samples. The chain couples TRBV12-3 or TRBV12-4 to TRBJ2-3; TCRdb's D call of TRBD2 is untestable without DNA. The sequenced material came from naive CXCR3+ CD8+ T cells from blood. The subset denotes: CD45RO-CCR7+CD27+CD95- naive CD8+ T cells expressing CXCR3 (TNR3+). This CDR3 is CASSLVGSGSGPATDTQYF.